This T cell receptor (beta chain) stems from a study of T cells after yellow fever vaccination. General study points: The CD4 and CD8 compartments had a small share of their clonotypes in common. It was the secondary response that reached its peak faster, day 5 versus 15, but it was weaker.

CDR3 length: 15 residues. Germline V gives CDR1 SSHAT, CDR2 FNYEAQ (reference sequence). V was shortened by 5 bases and J by 2 bases, with 15 bases between the two germline ends. 5'RACE template switching produced TCR cDNA carrying a universal primer site and UMIs. From the 5' RACE reads, TCRdb called clonotypes with MiXCR, one entry per CDR3 protein. Of roughly 520,000 distinct CDR3 sequences listed, 21% are singletons. As concerns this clonotype: Its antigen is not identified.

The V call is TRBV7-7, the J call TRBJ2-5; either TRBD1 or TRBD2 may fit D (5 bases each). The TCR sequence derives from a young man who received the YFV17D yellow fever vaccine. The material was PBMCs, obtained roughly 23 days after the first yellow fever vaccination. CDR3 sequence (DNA): TGTGCCAGCAGCCTACTTGACGGGGCACAAGAGACCCAGTACTTC. Encoded protein: CASSLLDGAQETQYF. Full variable domain (outside the CDR3, taken from reference TRBV7-7 and TRBJ2-5): GAGVSQSPRYKVTKRGQDVTLRCDPISSHATLYWYQQALGQGPEFLTYFNYEAQPDKSGLPSDRFSAERPEGSISTLTIQRTEQRDSAMYRCASSLLDGAQETQYFGPGTRLLVL.